The clone carrying this T cell receptor beta chain was seen at least ten times. The antigen remains undetermined. This record comes from a study of breast tumors, draining lymph nodes, adjacent tissues. Study-wide findings and caveats: Compared with lymph nodes, tumors were less diverse; compared with nontumor tissue, more.

From the multiplex PCR reads, TCRdb called clonotypes with MiXCR, one entry per CDR3 protein. The sample includes some 170,000 distinct CDR3 sequences, 30% to 35% seen only once; the top ten take more than 3.5%. Samples came from axillary lymph nodes draining the breast cancer. V dropped 10 bases and J dropped 4 bases, with 10 bases sitting between them. The CDR3 length is 11 residues. Germline V gene data show CDR1 as MDHEN and CDR2 as SYDVKM. The TCR was taken from a female donor with breast cancer. Some clones in this sample may be carry-over from other donors' samples. Input material: axillary lymph node tissue. The V and J genes are TRBV28 and TRBJ1-2; D gene uncertain. The CDR3 sequence: CATALGYGYTF. CDR3 sequence (DNA): TGTGCCACCGCCCTGGGCTATGGCTACACCTTC.